The rows below give T cell receptor beta chains drawn from one sample of a study of CD8+ T cells in alopecia areata. Generated by immunoSEQ multiplex PCR, the TCRdb table keeps only in-frame clones and is missing some. The sample carries about 200,000 clones, about three fifths recorded once. This specimen consisted of CD4+ T cells sorted from blood, obtained at week 0. These TCRs come from a human donor with alopecia areata. Each CDR3 is given with its conserved first and last residue. A D gene is named only where the DNA matches it firmly. Part of the rows lack a size; the others show once, few, many or a class for expanded clones.

TGTGCCAGTAGTATAGCCTATAGCGGGAGGAATGAGCAGTTCTTC CASSIAYSGRNEQFF TRBD2 TRBJ2-1 TRBV19 .
TGTGCCAGCAGTGTCAGCGGGGAGACCCAGTACTTC CASSVSGETQYF . TRBJ2-5 TRBV6-1 .
TGTGCCAGCTCACCACCGTCCGGGTATGGCTACACCTTC CASSPPSGYGYTF . TRBJ1-2 TRBV18 .
TGCAGCGTTGGGGAGGGCTACGAGCAGTACTTC CSVGEGYEQYF TRBD2 TRBJ2-7 TRBV29-1 .
TGCGCCAGCAGCTTGGGGCAGGGCATGAACGAGCAGTACTTC CASSLGQGMNEQYF . TRBJ2-7 TRBV5-1 .
TGTGCCAGCGGAGTTTACGGGAAGGAGCAGTACTTC CASGVYGKEQYF . TRBJ2-7 TRBV2 few
TGCGCCAGCAGCTTGGAGGGTCTCAATCAGCCCCAGCATTTT CASSLEGLNQPQHF . TRBJ1-5 TRBV5-1 .
TGCGCCAGCAGCTTGGGCGACAGGGACACTGAAGCTTTCTTT CASSLGDRDTEAFF TRBD1 TRBJ1-1 TRBV5-1 few
TGCAGCGTTGGAGTGGTAGCGGGGATGATCCGGGCGAGATACAATGAGCAGTTCTTC CSVGVVAGMIRARYNEQFF TRBD2 TRBJ2-1 TRBV29-1 few
TGTGCTAGTGGTTTGGTGCTAGCGGGAGCTCGCGGCCAAAACATTCAGTACTTC CASGLVLAGARGQNIQYF TRBD2 TRBJ2-4 TRBV12-5 .
TGTGCCAGCGAATCGGGACAGGGAGGGGAGACCCAGTACTTC CASESGQGGETQYF TRBD1 TRBJ2-5 TRBV6-5 few
TGTGCCAGCAGTTTAGGCTGGGGAGGCAATCAGCCCCAGCATTTT CASSLGWGGNQPQHF . TRBJ1-5 TRBV27 .
TGTGCCAGCAGCTCCGGCCCAGATACGCAGTATTTT CASSSGPDTQYF . TRBJ2-3 TRBV7-9 .
TGCAGCGTGGGGACGTCCTTCGCTTTCTACGAGCAGTACTTC CSVGTSFAFYEQYF . TRBJ2-7 TRBV29-1 .
TGCAGTGCCGAGCGGGGCGACGAGCAGTACTTC CSAERGDEQYF TRBD2 TRBJ2-7 TRBV20-1 few
TGCAGCGTTGCGAGGGCCCTCTCCTACGAGCAGTACTTC CSVARALSYEQYF . TRBJ2-7 TRBV29-1 .
TGTGCCAGCAGCTTAGCGGACAGGGCAGCCTACGAGCAGTACTTC CASSLADRAAYEQYF TRBD1 TRBJ2-7 TRBV7-2 few
TGTGCCTGGAGTGTGGGAGTGGAGGAAAAACTGTTTTTT CAWSVGVEEKLFF . TRBJ1-4 TRBV30 few
TGCAGTGCTAGCAGGTCGGATGAGCAGTTCTTC CSASRSDEQFF . TRBJ2-1 TRBV20-1 .
TGTGCCAGCAGCCCTCGGGTATCTGGGGCCAACGTCCTGACTTTC CASSPRVSGANVLTF . TRBJ2-6 TRBV9 .
TGCAGCTTGGGGGGCCCAGGGGGCACTGAAGCTTTCTTT CSLGGPGGTEAFF TRBD1 TRBJ1-1 TRBV29-1 .
TGTGCCAGCAGCCCCGGTGGCAAAAACATTCAGTACTTC CASSPGGKNIQYF . TRBJ2-4 TRBV7-2 .
TGTGCCAGCAGCACAGGACAGGGGGCCCCAGATACGCAGTATTTT CASSTGQGAPDTQYF TRBD1 TRBJ2-3 TRBV9 .
TGCGCCAGCAGCCCCAGCGGCAGCACAGATACGCAGTATTTT CASSPSGSTDTQYF . TRBJ2-3 TRBV5-1 .
TGTGCCAGCAGCTTAGCGAGGCTAGTGTTC CASSLARLVF . TRBJ2-3 TRBV7-9 .
TGTGCCAGCAGACTGGCCTCTGGAAACACCATATATTTT CASRLASGNTIYF . TRBJ1-3 TRBV6-5 once
TGCAGCGTTGGAAGATTGTTAGCCGTTAACTATGGCTACACCTTC CSVGRLLAVNYGYTF . TRBJ1-2 TRBV29-1 once
TGCAGCGCCCCCGGCAGGGTCCCAGATACGCAGTATTTT CSAPGRVPDTQYF . TRBJ2-3 TRBV29-1 few
TGTGCCAGCAGTTACTCGAGAACCGGGGCCTACGAGCAGTACTTC CASSYSRTGAYEQYF . TRBJ2-7 TRBV6-5 few
TGCAGCGTTGTGAGGGGAGGGAACACTGAAGCTTTCTTT CSVVRGGNTEAFF . TRBJ1-1 TRBV29-1 .
TGCAGCGTTGCAACCGCAAAAGAGGGCAATAATTCACCCCTCCACTTT CSVATAKEGNNSPLHF . TRBJ1-6 TRBV29-1 .
TGTGCCAGCAGACAGGGGAACACTGAAGCTTTCTTT CASRQGNTEAFF . TRBJ1-1 TRBV25-1 .
TGTGCCTGGGGTTTATTGGGACTCCATACGCAGTATTTT CAWGLLGLHTQYF . TRBJ2-3 TRBV30 .
TGTGCCAGCAGCTTGGAGCGATACTATGGCTACACCTTC CASSLERYYGYTF . TRBJ1-2 TRBV5-4 .
TGTGCCAGCAGTGAAGCGCGTCCGGGGCTAGTCTGGTCAGATACGCAGTATTTT CASSEARPGLVWSDTQYF . TRBJ2-3 TRBV6-1 few
TGCAGCGTTGTGCGGCGCGTGAACACTGAAGCTTTCTTT CSVVRRVNTEAFF . TRBJ1-1 TRBV29-1 once
TGTGCCAGCAGGATAGTTGCCCGTGGAGGTTACGAGCAGTACTTC CASRIVARGGYEQYF . TRBJ2-7 TRBV6-5 once
TGTGCCAGCAGCTTAAGCTTCTCCGGGACGGATGGGAGCTACACCTTC CASSLSFSGTDGSYTF . TRBJ1-2 TRBV7-9 few
TGTGCCAGCAGCCCGAGCTATGGCTACACCTTC CASSPSYGYTF . TRBJ1-2 TRBV7-2 few
TGTGCCAGCAGCCCGCAGCCACAGGGGGCCTACGAGCAGTACTTC CASSPQPQGAYEQYF TRBD1 TRBJ2-7 TRBV7-6 .
TGTGCCAGCAGTGATCGAGGGAAAGCTTTCTTT CASSDRGKAFF . TRBJ1-1 TRBV25-1 .
TGTGCCAGCAGCGGACCAGGGTCGGAGGAGACCCAGTACTTC CASSGPGSEETQYF . TRBJ2-5 TRBV9 .
TGTGCCAGTAGTCCACAGGGGTCTGGGGGCTACACCTTC CASSPQGSGGYTF TRBD1 TRBJ1-2 TRBV19 few
TGTGCCAGTAGTTCCGGGACAGTACCCTCCTACGAGCAGTACTTC CASSSGTVPSYEQYF TRBD1 TRBJ2-7 TRBV19 .
TGTGCCAGCAGCTTGGGGGGCAGGGCCGGCAATCAGCCCCAGCATTTT CASSLGGRAGNQPQHF . TRBJ1-5 TRBV5-4 few
TGTGCCACCAGCGGGGGGTCTGGCCGAAGGGAGGAGGCTTTCTTT CATSGGSGRREEAFF . TRBJ1-1 TRBV15 .
TGTGCCTCAAGGACAGGGGTCAGTGGGCAGTTCTTC CASRTGVSGQFF TRBD1 TRBJ2-1 TRBV30 once
TGTGCCAGCAGCTTAGCGCGCGCCCGCACAGATACGCAGTATTTT CASSLARARTDTQYF . TRBJ2-3 TRBV7-9 .
TGCGCCAGCAGCGCAATCAACATCGTCTCCTACAATGAGCAGTTCTTC CASSAINIVSYNEQFF . TRBJ2-1 TRBV4-1 few
TGTGCCTGGAGGCCCCGAGTTCCTGGGGCCAACGTCCTGACTTTC CAWRPRVPGANVLTF . TRBJ2-6 TRBV30 .
TGTGCCAGCAGCTCCACCGTTTCAAGCGGGGGTTACAATGAGCAGTTCTTC CASSSTVSSGGYNEQFF TRBD2 TRBJ2-1 TRBV7-8 .
TGTGCCTGGAGTAGACCCTATGGCTACACCTTC CAWSRPYGYTF . TRBJ1-2 TRBV30 .
TGCAGCGTTGTCAGGGTAGGAGCTAATGAAAAACTGTTTTTT CSVVRVGANEKLFF . TRBJ1-4 TRBV29-1 .
TGTGCCAGCAGCTCCGGGGGGGGCAGGCTGAATGAGCAGTTCTTC CASSSGGGRLNEQFF TRBD2 TRBJ2-1 TRBV2 .